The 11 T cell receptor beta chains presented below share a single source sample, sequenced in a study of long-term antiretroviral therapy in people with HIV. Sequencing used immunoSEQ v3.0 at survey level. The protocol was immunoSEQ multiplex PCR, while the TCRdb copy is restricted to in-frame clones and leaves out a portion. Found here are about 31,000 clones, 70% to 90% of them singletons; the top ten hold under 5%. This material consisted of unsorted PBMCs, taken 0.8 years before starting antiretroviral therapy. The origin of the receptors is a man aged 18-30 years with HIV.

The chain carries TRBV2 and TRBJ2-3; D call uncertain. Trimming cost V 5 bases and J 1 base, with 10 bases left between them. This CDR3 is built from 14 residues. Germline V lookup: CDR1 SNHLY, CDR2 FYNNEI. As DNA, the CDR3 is TGTGCCAGCAGTTTTTCCAGCGGCACAGATACGCAGTATTTT. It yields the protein CASSFSSGTDTQYF.

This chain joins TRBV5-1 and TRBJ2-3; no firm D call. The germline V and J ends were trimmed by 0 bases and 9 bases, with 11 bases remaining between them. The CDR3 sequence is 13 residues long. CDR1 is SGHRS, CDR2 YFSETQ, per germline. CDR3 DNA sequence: TGCGCCAGCAGCTTGGGAGCAGGTACGACGCAGTATTTT. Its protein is CASSLGAGTTQYF.

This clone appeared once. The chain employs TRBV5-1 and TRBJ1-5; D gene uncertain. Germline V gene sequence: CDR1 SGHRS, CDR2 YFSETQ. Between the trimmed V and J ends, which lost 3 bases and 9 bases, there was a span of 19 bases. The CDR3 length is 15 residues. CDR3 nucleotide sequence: TGCGCCAGCAGCTACGGCGGCTCCCCCGTGATGCCCCAGCATTTT. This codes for CASSYGGSPVMPQHF.

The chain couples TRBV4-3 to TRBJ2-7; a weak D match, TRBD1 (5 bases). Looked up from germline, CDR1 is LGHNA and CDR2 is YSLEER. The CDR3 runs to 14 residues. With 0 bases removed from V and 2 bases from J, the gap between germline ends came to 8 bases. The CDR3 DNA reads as TGCGCCAGCAGCCAAGATCCAGGGACCTACGAGCAGTACTTC. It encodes CASSQDPGTYEQYF.

This chain's CDR3 is CASSPVGDRETQYF. The CDR3 coding sequence is TGTGCCAGCAGCCCTGTCGGGGATCGGGAGACCCAGTACTTC. The chain combines TRBV7-8 with TRBJ2-5, with D perhaps TRBD2 (5 bases). V was pared by 5 bases and J by 5 bases, with 15 bases between. Germline CDR1 reads SGHVS; CDR2 reads FQNEAQ. The CDR3 loop spans 14 amino acids.

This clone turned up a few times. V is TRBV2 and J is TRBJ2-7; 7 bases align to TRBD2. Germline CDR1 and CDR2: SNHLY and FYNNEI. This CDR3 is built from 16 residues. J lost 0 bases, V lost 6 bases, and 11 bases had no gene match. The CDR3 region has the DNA TGTGCCAGCAGCGGGATGTTACGCGGGGGCTCCTACGAGCAGTACTTC. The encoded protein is CASSGMLRGGSYEQYF.

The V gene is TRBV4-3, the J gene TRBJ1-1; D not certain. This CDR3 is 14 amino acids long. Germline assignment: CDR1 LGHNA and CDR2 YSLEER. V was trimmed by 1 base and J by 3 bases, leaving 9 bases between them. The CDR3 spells CASSQGQIYTEAFF. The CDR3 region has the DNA TGCGCCAGCAGCCAAGGGCAGATCTACACTGAAGCTTTCTTT.

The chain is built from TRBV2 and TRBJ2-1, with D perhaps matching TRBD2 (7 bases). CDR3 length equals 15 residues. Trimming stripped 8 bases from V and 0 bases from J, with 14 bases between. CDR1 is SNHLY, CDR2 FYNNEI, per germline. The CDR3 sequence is CASRGGGSSYNEQFF. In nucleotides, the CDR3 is TGTGCCAGCCGCGGGGGCGGGAGCTCCTACAATGAGCAGTTCTTC.

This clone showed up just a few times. CDR3 bases: TGTGCCAGCAGCTCGCGAGCGGGGTACGAGCAGTACTTC. It translates to CASSSRAGYEQYF. The chain joins TRBV5-4 to TRBJ2-7; 7 nucleotides align to TRBD2. In germline, CDR1 is SGHNT, CDR2 YYREEE (reference sequence). Trimming cost V 3 bases and J 4 bases; bases outside gene matches: 4. CDR3 length equals 13 residues.

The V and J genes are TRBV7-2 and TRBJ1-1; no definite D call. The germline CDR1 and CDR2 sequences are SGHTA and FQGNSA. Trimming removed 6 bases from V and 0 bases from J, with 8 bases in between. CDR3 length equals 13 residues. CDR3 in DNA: TGTGCCAGCAGTCAGAACATGAACACTGAAGCTTTCTTT. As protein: CASSQNMNTEAFF.

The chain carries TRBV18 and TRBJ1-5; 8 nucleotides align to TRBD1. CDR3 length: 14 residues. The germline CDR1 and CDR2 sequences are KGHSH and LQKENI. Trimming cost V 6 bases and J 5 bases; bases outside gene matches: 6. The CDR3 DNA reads TGTGCCAGCTCTCAAGAACAGGGGGATCAGCCCCAGCATTTT. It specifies CASSQEQGDQPQHF.